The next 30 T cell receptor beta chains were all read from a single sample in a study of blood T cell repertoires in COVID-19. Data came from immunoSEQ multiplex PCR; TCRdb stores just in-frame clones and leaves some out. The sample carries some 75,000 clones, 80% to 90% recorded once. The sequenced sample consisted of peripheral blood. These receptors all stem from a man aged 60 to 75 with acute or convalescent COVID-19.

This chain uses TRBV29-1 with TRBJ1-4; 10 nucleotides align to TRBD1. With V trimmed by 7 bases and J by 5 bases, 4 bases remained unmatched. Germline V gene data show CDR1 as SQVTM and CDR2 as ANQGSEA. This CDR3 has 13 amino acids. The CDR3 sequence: CSARQGANEKLFF. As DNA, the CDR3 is TGCAGCGCCCGACAGGGGGCGAATGAAAAACTGTTTTTT. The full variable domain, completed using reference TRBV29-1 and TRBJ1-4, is SAVISQKPSRDICQRGTSLTIQCQVDSQVTMMFWYRQQPGQSLTLIATANQGSEATYESGFVIDKFPISRPNLTFSTLTVSNMSPEDSSIYLCSARQGANEKLFFGSGTQLSVL.

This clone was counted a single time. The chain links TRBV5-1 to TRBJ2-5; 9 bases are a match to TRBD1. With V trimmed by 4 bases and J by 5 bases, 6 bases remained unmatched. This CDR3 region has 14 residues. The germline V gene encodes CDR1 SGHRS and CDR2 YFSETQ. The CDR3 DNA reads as TGCGCCAGCAGCCTTGACAGGGGGAGGGAGACCCAGTACTTC. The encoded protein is CASSLDRGRETQYF.

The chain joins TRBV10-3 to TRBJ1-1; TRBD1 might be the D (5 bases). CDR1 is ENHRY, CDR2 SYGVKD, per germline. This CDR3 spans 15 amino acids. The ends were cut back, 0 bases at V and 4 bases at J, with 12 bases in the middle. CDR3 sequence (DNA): TGTGCCATCAGTGAGTCTCCCATCCAGGGCACTGAAGCTTTCTTT. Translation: CAISESPIQGTEAFF.

CDR3 DNA sequence: TGTGCCATCAGATCGGGACTAGCGGGGGGCCACCAAGAGACCCAGTACTTC. Amino acid sequence: CAIRSGLAGGHQETQYF. The chain joins TRBV10-3 to TRBJ2-5; 15 nucleotides agree with TRBD2. V was clipped by 6 bases and J by 0 bases; unmatched bases: 5. Germline V gene lookup returns CDR1 ENHRY and CDR2 SYGVKD. CDR3 size: 17 residues.

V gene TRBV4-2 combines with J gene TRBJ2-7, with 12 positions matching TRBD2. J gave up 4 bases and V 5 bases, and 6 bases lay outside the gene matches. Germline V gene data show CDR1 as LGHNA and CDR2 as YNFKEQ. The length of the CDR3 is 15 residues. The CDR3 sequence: CASSKWTSGAYEQYF. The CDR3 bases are TGTGCCAGCAGCAAATGGACTAGCGGGGCTTACGAGCAGTACTTC.

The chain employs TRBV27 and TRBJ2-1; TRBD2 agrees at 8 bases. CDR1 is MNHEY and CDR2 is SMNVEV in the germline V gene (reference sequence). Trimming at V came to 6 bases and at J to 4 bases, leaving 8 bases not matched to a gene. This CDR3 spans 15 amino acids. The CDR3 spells CASSKVLAGYNEQFF. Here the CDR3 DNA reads TGTGCCAGCAGCAAAGTCCTAGCGGGTTACAATGAGCAGTTCTTC.

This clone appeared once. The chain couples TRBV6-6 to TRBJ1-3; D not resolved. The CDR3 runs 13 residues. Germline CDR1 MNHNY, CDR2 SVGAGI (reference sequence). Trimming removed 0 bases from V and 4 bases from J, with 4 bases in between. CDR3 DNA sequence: TGTGCCAGCAGTTACTCCCTGGGAAACACCATATATTTT. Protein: CASSYSLGNTIYF.

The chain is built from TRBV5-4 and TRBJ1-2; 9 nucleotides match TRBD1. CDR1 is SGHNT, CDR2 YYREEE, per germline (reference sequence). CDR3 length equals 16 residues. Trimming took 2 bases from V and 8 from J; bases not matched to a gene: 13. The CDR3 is CASSLNPGQGVGGYTF. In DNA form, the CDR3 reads TGTGCCAGCAGCTTAAACCCGGGACAGGGTGTAGGAGGCTACACCTTC.

CDR3 bases: TGCGCCAGCAGCCCCCACGCGTGGACTAGCTTCTCAGATACGCAGTATTTT. Translation: CASSPHAWTSFSDTQYF. The chain uses TRBV5-1 and TRBJ2-3; 8 bases map to TRBD2. Trimming removed 4 bases from V and 4 bases from J; junction bases left unmatched: 14. The CDR3 contains 17 residues. CDR1 and CDR2 from the germline V gene are SGHRS and YFSETQ.

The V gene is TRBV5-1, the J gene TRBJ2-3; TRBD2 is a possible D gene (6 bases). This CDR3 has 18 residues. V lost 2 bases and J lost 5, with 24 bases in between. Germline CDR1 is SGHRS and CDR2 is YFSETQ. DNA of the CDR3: TGCGCCAGCAGCTTCGCGGGACTCCGGGGGAATGCGATAGATACGCAGTATTTT. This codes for CASSFAGLRGNAIDTQYF.

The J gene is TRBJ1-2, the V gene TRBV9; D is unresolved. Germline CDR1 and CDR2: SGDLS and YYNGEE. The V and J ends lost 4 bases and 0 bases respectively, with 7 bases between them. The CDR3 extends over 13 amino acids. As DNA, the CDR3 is TGTGCCAGCAGCTTCGGGACTAACTATGGCTACACCTTC. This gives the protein CASSFGTNYGYTF.

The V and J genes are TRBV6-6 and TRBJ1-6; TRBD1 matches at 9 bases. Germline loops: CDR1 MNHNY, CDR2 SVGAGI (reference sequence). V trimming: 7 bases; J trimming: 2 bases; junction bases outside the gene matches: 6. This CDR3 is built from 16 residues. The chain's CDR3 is CASTGTGRTYNSPLHF. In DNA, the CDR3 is TGTGCCAGCACTGGGACAGGGAGGACCTATAATTCACCCCTCCACTTT.

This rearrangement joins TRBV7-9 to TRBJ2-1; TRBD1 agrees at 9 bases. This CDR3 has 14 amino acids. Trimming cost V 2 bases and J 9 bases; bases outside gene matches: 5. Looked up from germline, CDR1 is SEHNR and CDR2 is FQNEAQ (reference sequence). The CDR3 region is CASSLRDRESEQFF. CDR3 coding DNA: TGTGCCAGCAGCTTACGGGACAGGGAGTCTGAGCAGTTCTTC.

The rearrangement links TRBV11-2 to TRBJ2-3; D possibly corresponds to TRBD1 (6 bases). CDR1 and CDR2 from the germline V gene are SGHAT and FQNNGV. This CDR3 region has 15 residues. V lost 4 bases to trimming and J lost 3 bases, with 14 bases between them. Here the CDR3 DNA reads TGTGCCAGCAGCTCCAAACAGGGTACGACAGATACGCAGTATTTT. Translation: CASSSKQGTTDTQYF.

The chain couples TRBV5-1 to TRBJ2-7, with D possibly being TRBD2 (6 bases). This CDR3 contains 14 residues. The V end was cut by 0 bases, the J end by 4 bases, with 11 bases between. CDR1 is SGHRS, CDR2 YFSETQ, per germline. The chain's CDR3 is CASSLGSSDYEQYF. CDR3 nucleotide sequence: TGCGCCAGCAGCTTGGGTTCTAGCGATTACGAGCAGTACTTC.

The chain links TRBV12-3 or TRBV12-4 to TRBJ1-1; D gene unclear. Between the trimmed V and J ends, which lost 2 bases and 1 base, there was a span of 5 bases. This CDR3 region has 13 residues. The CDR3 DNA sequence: TGTGCCAGCAGTTTATCATCGAACACTGAAGCTTTCTTT. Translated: CASSLSSNTEAFF.

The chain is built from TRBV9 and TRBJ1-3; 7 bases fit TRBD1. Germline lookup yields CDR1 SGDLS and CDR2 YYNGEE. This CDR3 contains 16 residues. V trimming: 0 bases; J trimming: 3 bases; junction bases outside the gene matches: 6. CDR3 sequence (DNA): TGTGCCAGCAGCGTAGGTACAGGGGCAGTTGGAAACACCATATATTTT. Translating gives CASSVGTGAVGNTIYF.

The CDR3 DNA reads as TGTGCCATCACCCCCGGGAGGAGCACAGATACGCAGTATTTT. It encodes CAITPGRSTDTQYF. The chain recombines TRBV10-3 with TRBJ2-3; 7 nucleotides align to TRBD2. The germline V gene has CDR1 ENHRY and CDR2 SYGVKD. The CDR3 runs to 14 residues. V was clipped by 7 bases and J by 0 bases; unmatched bases: 4.

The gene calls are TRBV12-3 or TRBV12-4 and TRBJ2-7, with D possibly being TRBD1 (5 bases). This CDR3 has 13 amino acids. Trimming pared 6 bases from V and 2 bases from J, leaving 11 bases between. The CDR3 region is CASRGTGAYEQYF. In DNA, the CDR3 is TGTGCCAGCAGGGGAACAGGAGCCTACGAGCAGTACTTC.

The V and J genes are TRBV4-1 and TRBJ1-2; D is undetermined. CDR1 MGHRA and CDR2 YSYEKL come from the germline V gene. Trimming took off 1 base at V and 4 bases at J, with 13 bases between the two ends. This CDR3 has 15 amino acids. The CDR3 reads CASSQVLGPSYGYTF. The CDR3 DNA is TGCGCCAGCAGCCAAGTTCTGGGCCCCTCCTATGGCTACACCTTC.

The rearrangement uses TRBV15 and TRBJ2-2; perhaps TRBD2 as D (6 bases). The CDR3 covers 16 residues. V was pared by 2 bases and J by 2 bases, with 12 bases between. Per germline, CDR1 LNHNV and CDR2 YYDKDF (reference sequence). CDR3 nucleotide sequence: TGTGCCACCAGCAGATTCCGGGACTCCAACACCGGGGAGCTGTTTTTT. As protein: CATSRFRDSNTGELFF.

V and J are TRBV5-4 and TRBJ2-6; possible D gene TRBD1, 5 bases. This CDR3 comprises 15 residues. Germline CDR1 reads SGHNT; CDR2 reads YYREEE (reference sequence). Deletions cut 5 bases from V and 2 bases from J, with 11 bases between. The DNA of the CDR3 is TGTGCCAGCAGTTTACAGGTACCTGGGGCCAACGTCCTGACTTTC. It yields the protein CASSLQVPGANVLTF. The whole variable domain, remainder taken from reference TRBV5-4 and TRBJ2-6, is ETGVTQSPTHLIKTRGQQVTLRCSSQSGHNTVSWYQQALGQGPQFIFQYYREEENGRGNFPPRFSGLQFPNYSSELNVNALELDDSALYLCASSLQVPGANVLTFGAGSRLTVL.

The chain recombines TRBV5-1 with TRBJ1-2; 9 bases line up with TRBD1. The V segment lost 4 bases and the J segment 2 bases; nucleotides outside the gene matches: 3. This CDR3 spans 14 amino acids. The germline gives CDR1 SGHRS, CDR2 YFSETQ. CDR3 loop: CASSTGGGNYGYTF. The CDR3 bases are TGCGCCAGCAGCACAGGGGGCGGCAACTATGGCTACACCTTC. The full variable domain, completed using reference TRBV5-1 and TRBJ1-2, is KAGVTQTPRYLIKTRGQQVTLSCSPISGHRSVSWYQQTPGQGLQFLFEYFSETQRNKGNFPGRFSGRQFSNSRSEMNVSTLELGDSALYLCASSTGGGNYGYTFGSGTRLTVV.

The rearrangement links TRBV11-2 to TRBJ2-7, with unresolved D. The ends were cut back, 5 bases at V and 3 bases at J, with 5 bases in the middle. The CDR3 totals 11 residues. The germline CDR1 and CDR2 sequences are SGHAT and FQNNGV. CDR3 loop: CASSPFYEQYF. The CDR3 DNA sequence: TGTGCCAGCAGCCCCTTCTACGAGCAGTACTTC.

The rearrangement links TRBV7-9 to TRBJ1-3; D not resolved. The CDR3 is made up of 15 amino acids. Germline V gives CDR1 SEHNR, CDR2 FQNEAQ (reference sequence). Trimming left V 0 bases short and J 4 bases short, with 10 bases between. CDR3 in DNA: TGTGCCAGCAGCTTAGCGGCGGTTGGGGGAAACACCATATATTTT. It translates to CASSLAAVGGNTIYF.

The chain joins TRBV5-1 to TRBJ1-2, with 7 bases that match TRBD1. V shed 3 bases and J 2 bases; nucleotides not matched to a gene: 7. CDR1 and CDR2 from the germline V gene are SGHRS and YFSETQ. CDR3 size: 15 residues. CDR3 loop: CASSWNTGANYGYTF. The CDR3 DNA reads TGCGCCAGCAGCTGGAATACAGGGGCCAACTATGGCTACACCTTC. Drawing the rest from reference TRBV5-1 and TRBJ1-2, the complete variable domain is KAGVTQTPRYLIKTRGQQVTLSCSPISGHRSVSWYQQTPGQGLQFLFEYFSETQRNKGNFPGRFSGRQFSNSRSEMNVSTLELGDSALYLCASSWNTGANYGYTFGSGTRLTVV.

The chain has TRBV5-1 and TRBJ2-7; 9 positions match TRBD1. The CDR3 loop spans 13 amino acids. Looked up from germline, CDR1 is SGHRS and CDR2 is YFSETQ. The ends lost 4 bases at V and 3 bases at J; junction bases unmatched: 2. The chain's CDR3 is CASSRDRDYEQYF. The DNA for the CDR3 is TGCGCCAGCAGCAGGGACAGGGACTACGAGCAGTACTTC.

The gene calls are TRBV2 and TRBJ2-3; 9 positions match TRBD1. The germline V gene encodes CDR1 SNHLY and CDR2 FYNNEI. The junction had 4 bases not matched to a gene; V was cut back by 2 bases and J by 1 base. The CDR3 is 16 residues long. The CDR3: CASSEFRTGGTDTQYF. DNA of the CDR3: TGTGCCAGCAGTGAATTCCGGACAGGGGGCACAGATACGCAGTATTTT.

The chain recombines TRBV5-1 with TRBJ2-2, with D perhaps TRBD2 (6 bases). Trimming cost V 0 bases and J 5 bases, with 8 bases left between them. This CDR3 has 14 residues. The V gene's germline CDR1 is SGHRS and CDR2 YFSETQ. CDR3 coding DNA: TGCGCCAGCAGCTTGGCCGCGGGGACCGGGGAGCTGTTTTTT. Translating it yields CASSLAAGTGELFF.

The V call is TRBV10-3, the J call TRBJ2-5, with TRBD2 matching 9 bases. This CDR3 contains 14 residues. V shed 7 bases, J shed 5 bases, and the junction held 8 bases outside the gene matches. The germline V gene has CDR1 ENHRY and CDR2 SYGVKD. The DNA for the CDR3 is TGTGCCATCAACGCGGGAGGGCCAGAGGAGACCCAGTACTTC. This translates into CAINAGGPEETQYF.